These 7 T cell receptor beta chains were sequenced from one sample in a study of cytomegalovirus exposure and HLA in healthy donors. PCR primers comprised 60 Vbeta and 13 Jbeta primers. The protocol was immunoSEQ multiplex PCR, while the TCRdb copy is restricted to in-frame clones and leaves out a portion. This sample has fewer than 200,000 clones, with around 83% found just once. The sample was PBMCs. These receptors all come from a girl aged 2-15 years in good health and CMV-seropositive.

The chain joins TRBV11-2 to TRBJ1-2, with D possibly matching TRBD1 (5 bases). There are 15 residues in the CDR3. V lost 0 bases to trimming and J lost 4 bases, with 12 bases between them. Germline V CDR1 and CDR2: SGHAT, FQNNGV. Written as DNA, the CDR3 is TGTGCCAGCAGCTTAGAGTGGCCCCAGGGCTATGGCTACACCTTC. It specifies CASSLEWPQGYGYTF.

The chain uses TRBV19 and TRBJ2-1, with D perhaps matching TRBD2 (5 bases). This CDR3 contains 13 residues. From germline, CDR1 is LNHDA and CDR2 SQIVND (reference sequence). V lost 5 bases, J lost 4 bases, and 9 bases lay in between. CDR3: CASSCGRYNEQFF. The CDR3 coding sequence is TGTGCCAGTAGTTGTGGGAGATACAATGAGCAGTTCTTC.

The chain joins TRBV27 to TRBJ2-7, with 7 nucleotides matching TRBD1. Looked up from germline, CDR1 is MNHEY and CDR2 is SMNVEV (reference sequence). V trimming: 6 bases; J trimming: 1 base; junction bases outside the gene matches: 12. This CDR3 has 16 residues. CDR3 in amino acids: CASSKFSGTVSYEQYF. Written as DNA, the CDR3 is TGTGCCAGCAGCAAATTTTCCGGGACAGTATCCTACGAGCAGTACTTC.

This rearrangement joins TRBV30 to TRBJ1-1; no clear D gene. Looked up from germline, CDR1 is GTSNPN and CDR2 is SVGIG (reference sequence). This CDR3 has 15 residues. Trimming removed 1 base at V and 4 bases at J, with 16 bases between. CDR3 DNA: TGTGCCTGGAGTGCCCTCCTCCGGGAGGGCACTGAAGCTTTCTTT. Translation: CAWSALLREGTEAFF.

This chain joins TRBV9 and TRBJ1-2, with unresolved D. Germline V lookup: CDR1 SGDLS, CDR2 YYNGEE. The CDR3 has 13 amino acids. Trimming shortened V by 6 bases and J by 8 bases, and 17 bases separated the two germline ends. The CDR3 reads CASMGIREDGYTF. In DNA, the CDR3 is TGTGCCAGCATGGGAATCCGGGAAGACGGCTACACCTTC.

The chain links TRBV25-1 to TRBJ2-3; 8 nucleotides match TRBD2. Germline loops: CDR1 MGHDK, CDR2 SYGVNS. The junction had 6 bases not matched to a gene; V was cut back by 3 bases and J by 1 base. This CDR3 has 16 residues. The CDR3 sequence is CASSDLSGVGTDTQYF. CDR3 nucleotides: TGTGCCAGCAGTGATCTTAGCGGGGTGGGCACAGATACGCAGTATTTT.

V gene TRBV27 combines with J gene TRBJ2-7; D possibly corresponds to TRBD1 (6 bases). The V end lost 0 bases, the J end lost 5 bases, and 20 bases lay between the germline ends. The CDR3 spans 17 residues. The germline gives CDR1 MNHEY, CDR2 SMNVEV (reference sequence). CDR3: CASSLSKTGSRSHEQYF. Written as DNA, the CDR3 is TGTGCCAGCAGTTTATCTAAAACAGGGTCACGTTCTCACGAGCAGTACTTC.